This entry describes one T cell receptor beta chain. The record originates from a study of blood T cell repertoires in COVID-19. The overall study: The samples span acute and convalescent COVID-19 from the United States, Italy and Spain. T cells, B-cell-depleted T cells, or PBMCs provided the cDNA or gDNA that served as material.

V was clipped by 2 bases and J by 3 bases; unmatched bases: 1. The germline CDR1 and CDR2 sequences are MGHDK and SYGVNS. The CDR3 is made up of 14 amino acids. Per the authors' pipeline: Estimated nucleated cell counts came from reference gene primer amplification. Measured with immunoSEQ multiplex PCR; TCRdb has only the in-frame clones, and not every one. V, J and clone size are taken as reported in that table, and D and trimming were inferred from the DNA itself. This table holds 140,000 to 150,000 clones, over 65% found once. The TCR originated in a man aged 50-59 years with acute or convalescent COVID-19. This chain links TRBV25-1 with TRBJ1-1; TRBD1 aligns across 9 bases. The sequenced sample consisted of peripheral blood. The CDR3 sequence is CASSETGGHTEAFF. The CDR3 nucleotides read TGTGCCAGCAGTGAAACAGGGGGCCACACTGAAGCTTTCTTT.